This TCR beta chain stems from a study of T-cell reconstitution after alpha-beta-depleted transplantation in children. Trimming took 2 bases from V and 3 from J, leaving 12 bases between them. The CDR3 totals 15 residues. The V gene's germline CDR1 is KGHSH and CDR2 LQKENI. This clonotype has a handful of counts. Its antigen is not known. Study-wide findings and caveats: Fresh T-cell production supplied most of the T-cell counts and diversity seen one year after transplant. The study reportedly traced alpha-beta T cells about two months after transplant to several hundred expanded graft clones. The study traced high day-60 TCRbeta diversity in some patients to surviving recipient T cells and thymic progenitors.

The TCRbeta library incorporated unique molecular identifiers. TCRdb re-called the PCR reads with MiXCR, one entry per CDR3 protein. The sample yields fewer than 400,000 distinct CDR3 sequences, around 20% seen once. J is TRBJ2-3 and V is TRBV18; D might be TRBD2 (6 bases). The sequenced sample was PBMCs, mostly from graft donor cells, obtained 180 days after TCRalphabeta/CD19-depleted stem cell transplant. This receptor was taken from a male patient younger than 18 who had a stem cell transplant for acute lymphoblastic leukemia, so the T cells may come from the graft donor. The CDR3 here is CASSPTSLGTDTQYF. The CDR3 nucleotides read TGTGCCAGCTCACCAACTAGCTTGGGGACAGATACGCAGTATTTT.